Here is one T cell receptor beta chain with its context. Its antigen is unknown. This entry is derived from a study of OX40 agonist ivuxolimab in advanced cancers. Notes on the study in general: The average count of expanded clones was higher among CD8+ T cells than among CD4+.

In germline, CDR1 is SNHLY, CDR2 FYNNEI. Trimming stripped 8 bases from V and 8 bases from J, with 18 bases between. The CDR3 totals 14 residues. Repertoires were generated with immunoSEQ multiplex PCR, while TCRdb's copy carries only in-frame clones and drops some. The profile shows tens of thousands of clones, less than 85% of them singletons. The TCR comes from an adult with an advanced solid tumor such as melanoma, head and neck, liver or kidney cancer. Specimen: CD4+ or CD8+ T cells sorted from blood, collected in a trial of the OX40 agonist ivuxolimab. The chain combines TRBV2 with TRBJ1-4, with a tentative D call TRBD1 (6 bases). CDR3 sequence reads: CASLGRGVREKLFF. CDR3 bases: TGTGCCAGCCTAGGAAGGGGGGTTCGAGAAAAACTGTTTTTT.